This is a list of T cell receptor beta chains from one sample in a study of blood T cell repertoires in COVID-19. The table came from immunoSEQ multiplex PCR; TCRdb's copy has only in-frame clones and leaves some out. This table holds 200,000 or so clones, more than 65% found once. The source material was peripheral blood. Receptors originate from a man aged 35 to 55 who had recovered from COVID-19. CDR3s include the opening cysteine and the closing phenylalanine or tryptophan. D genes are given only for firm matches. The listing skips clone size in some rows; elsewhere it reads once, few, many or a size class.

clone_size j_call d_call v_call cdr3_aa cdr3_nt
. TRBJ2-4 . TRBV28 CASSLPSSEGGSKNIQYF TGTGCCAGCAGTTTACCCTCTTCTGAAGGCGGTTCCAAAAACATTCAGTACTTC
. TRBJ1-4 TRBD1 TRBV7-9 CASSFTGTGSEKLFF TGTGCCAGCAGCTTTACCGGGACAGGGAGCGAAAAACTGTTTTTT
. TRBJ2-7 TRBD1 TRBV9 CASSVLDRSTEQYF TGTGCCAGCAGCGTTTTGGACAGGTCGACGGAGCAGTACTTC
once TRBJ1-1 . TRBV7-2 CASSETGYMNTEAFF TGTGCCAGCAGCGAAACAGGGTACATGAACACTGAAGCTTTCTTT
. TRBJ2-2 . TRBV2 CASSEMRGTRELFF TGTGCCAGCAGTGAGATGCGGGGTACCCGGGAGCTGTTTTTT
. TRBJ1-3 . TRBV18 CASSPPGRGTGNTIYF TGTGCCAGCTCACCACCAGGACGGGGAACTGGAAACACCATATATTTT
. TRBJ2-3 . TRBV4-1 CASSQAYRTSDTQYF TGCGCCAGCAGCCAAGCATACCGGACTTCAGATACGCAGTATTTT
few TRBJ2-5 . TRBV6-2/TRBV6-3 CASSYQGETQYF TGTGCCAGCAGTTACCAGGGGGAGACCCAGTACTTC
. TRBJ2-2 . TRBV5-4 CASSLALSSYTGELFF TGTGCCAGCAGCTTGGCCCTCTCCTCTTACACCGGGGAGCTGTTTTTT
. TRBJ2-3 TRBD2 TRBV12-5 CASGSPSGGGVDTQYF TGTGCTAGTGGTTCCCCTAGCGGGGGAGGTGTAGATACGCAGTATTTT
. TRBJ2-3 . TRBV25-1 CASSVTGSTDTQYF TGTGCCAGCAGTGTAACGGGGAGCACAGATACGCAGTATTTT
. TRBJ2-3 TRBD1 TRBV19 CATNKQGISTDTQYF TGTGCCACCAATAAACAGGGGATCAGCACAGATACGCAGTATTTT
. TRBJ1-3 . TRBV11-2 CASSLELRGSRNTIYF TGTGCCAGCAGCTTAGAGCTGCGGGGCAGTAGAAACACCATATATTTT